Below, 2 T cell receptor beta chains from the same sample are listed, as sequenced in a study of molecular identifiers for immune sequencing clone quantification. TCRdb re-called the PCR reads through MiXCR, storing one row per CDR3 protein. The repertoire has over 550,000 distinct CDR3 sequences, roughly 23% of them found once; the top ten carry approximately 0.75%. Sequenced: naive CD8+ T cells from blood, with Jurkat cell RNA spiked in. Subset meaning: FACS-sorted CD8+CD4-CCR7+CD45RA+ naive T cells. The source is a human donor in good health. Some libraries in this study had Jurkat cell RNA spiked in.

The rearrangement links TRBV14 to TRBJ2-1, with D hard to call. Trimming pared 0 bases from V and 0 bases from J, leaving 15 bases between. The CDR3 is 18 amino acids. The germline V gene has CDR1 SGHDN and CDR2 FVKESK. The CDR3 sequence is CASSQDIERMSSYNEQFF. The CDR3 bases are TGTGCCAGCAGCCAAGATATAGAACGGATGAGCTCCTACAATGAGCAGTTCTTC.

The CDR3, as DNA: TGTGCCAGTAGTACACAGGGGGCGTCCACTGAAGCTTTCTTT. Amino acid sequence: CASSTQGASTEAFF. The chain uses TRBV19 and TRBJ1-1; 9 bases align to TRBD1. CDR3 length equals 14 residues. Trimming took 4 bases from V and 4 from J; bases not matched to a gene: 4. Germline V lookup: CDR1 LNHDA, CDR2 SQIVND (reference sequence).